The 23 T cell receptor beta chains in this list originate from one sample, sequenced in a study of shared clonotypes between healthy human individuals. Profiling relied on immunoSEQ multiplex PCR, and the TCRdb table lists in-frame clones only, not all of them. The sample carries a few million clones, 93% recorded once. Naive CD8 cells were CD45RO-negative, positively selected for CCR7, excluding terminally differentiated effector memory CD45RA+ cells. Sequencing was performed on naive CD8+ T cells from PBMCs. The origin of the receptors is a man between 18 and 29 years old in good health. Some clones in this sample may be carry-over from other donors' samples.

V gene TRBV27 combines with J gene TRBJ1-5, with unresolved D. The CDR3 extends over 15 amino acids. V dropped 5 bases and J dropped 2 bases, with 13 bases sitting between them. Per the germline V gene, CDR1 is MNHEY and CDR2 is SMNVEV (reference sequence). The DNA of the CDR3 is TGTGCCAGCAGTCTAGTCCCGGCGGGCAATCAGCCCCAGCATTTT. Its protein is CASSLVPAGNQPQHF.

Note on this clone: Other DNA sequences in the sample encode the same CDR3. The chain links TRBV29-1 to TRBJ2-2, with D possibly matching TRBD1 (6 bases). Germline lookup yields CDR1 SQVTM and CDR2 ANQGSEA. The CDR3 runs to 11 residues. V was trimmed by 5 bases and J by 6 bases, leaving 7 bases between them. The CDR3 nucleotides read TGCAGCGTTACAGGGTCCGGGGAGCTGTTTTTT. Residues: CSVTGSGELFF.

This chain uses TRBV9 with TRBJ1-1; 10 bases are shared with TRBD1. V gave up 4 bases and J gave up 0 bases; unmatched junction bases: 3. This CDR3 spans 15 amino acids. Germline CDR1 and CDR2: SGDLS and YYNGEE. DNA for the CDR3: TGTGCCAGCAGCCGACAGGGGGCGGTGAACACTGAAGCTTTCTTT. Protein product: CASSRQGAVNTEAFF.

The rearrangement uses TRBV28 and TRBJ2-6; 9 nucleotides match TRBD1. The trim removed 8 bases at V and 1 base at J, leaving 9 bases unmatched. The CDR3 loop spans 17 amino acids. The germline gives CDR1 MDHEN, CDR2 SYDVKM. In DNA, the CDR3 is TGTGCCAGCTCCCGGGACAGGGAAGTTTCTGGGGCCAACGTCCTGACTTTC. Protein product: CASSRDREVSGANVLTF.

This chain joins TRBV5-8 and TRBJ1-1; a weak D match, TRBD1 (5 bases). CDR1 and CDR2 (germline): SGHTS, YDEGEE. Trimming left V 3 bases short and J 4 bases short, with 10 bases between. The CDR3 length is 13 residues. Written as DNA, the CDR3 is TGTGCCAGCAGCTCGGGACGGCTCACTGAAGCTTTCTTT. Its protein product is CASSSGRLTEAFF.

The chain couples TRBV5-1 to TRBJ1-5, with D tentatively TRBD1 (6 bases). V was pared by 1 base and J by 8 bases, with 16 bases between. The germline gives CDR1 SGHRS, CDR2 YFSETQ. This CDR3 has 15 amino acids. The CDR3 nucleotides read TGCGCCAGCAGCTTGATGGGGACACCGGGAGAGCCCCAGCATTTT. Its translation is CASSLMGTPGEPQHF. Looking up the rest from reference TRBV5-1 and TRBJ1-5 gives the full variable domain: KAGVTQTPRYLIKTRGQQVTLSCSPISGHRSVSWYQQTPGQGLQFLFEYFSETQRNKGNFPGRFSGRQFSNSRSEMNVSTLELGDSALYLCASSLMGTPGEPQHFGDGTRLSIL.

Comments on this clone: Other DNA sequences from this sample encode an identical CDR3 as well. The gene calls are TRBV9 and TRBJ2-7; the match to TRBD2 covers 7 bases. Germline V gives CDR1 SGDLS, CDR2 YYNGEE. Germline trimming cut 2 bases from V and 4 bases from J; bases unmatched to any gene: 6. The CDR3 extends over 14 amino acids. CDR3: CASSVGGSSYEQYF. In DNA form, the CDR3 reads TGTGCCAGCAGCGTTGGCGGGAGTTCTTACGAGCAGTACTTC.

Regarding this clone: Other DNA sequences from this sample encode an identical CDR3 as well. CDR3 bases: TGCAGCGTTGGAGAGCAGTTCTTC. It translates to CSVGEQFF. This chain connects TRBV29-1 to TRBJ2-1; D is ambiguous. Germline V gene data show CDR1 as SQVTM and CDR2 as ANQGSEA. This CDR3 has 8 amino acids. V lost 4 bases to trimming and J lost 10 bases, with 2 bases between them.

The rearrangement uses TRBV9 and TRBJ2-3, with 7 bases matching TRBD1. With 4 bases clipped from V and 0 bases from J, the junction kept 8 bases outside the gene matches. CDR1 SGDLS and CDR2 YYNGEE come from the germline V gene. CDR3 length: 16 residues. The CDR3 loop is CASSPGGPPSTDTQYF. CDR3 nucleotides: TGTGCCAGCAGCCCAGGGGGACCACCTAGCACAGATACGCAGTATTTT.

This clone turned up a few times. The chain's CDR3 is CASSGLAGDYEQYF. The CDR3 DNA sequence: TGTGCCAGCAGCGGACTAGCGGGAGACTACGAGCAGTACTTC. The V and J genes are TRBV5-6 and TRBJ2-7, with 13 bases fitting TRBD2. The germline V gene has CDR1 SGHDT and CDR2 YYEEEE. The CDR3 extends over 14 amino acids. Trimming took 4 bases from V and 3 from J; bases not matched to a gene: 1.

About this clone itself: Additional DNA sequences in this sample encode the identical CDR3. The chain links TRBV9 to TRBJ2-5, with D tentatively TRBD1 (7 bases). The CDR3 has 13 amino acids. V was pared by 2 bases and J by 5 bases, with 10 bases between. Germline CDR1 reads SGDLS; CDR2 reads YYNGEE. The CDR3 region has the DNA TGTGCCAGCAGCGTTCAGGGGGGTGAGACCCAGTACTTC. Translation: CASSVQGGETQYF. Full variable domain (remainder filled in from reference TRBV9 and TRBJ2-5): DSGVTQTPKHLITATGQRVTLRCSPRSGDLSVYWYQQSLDQGLQFLIQYYNGEERAKGNILERFSAQQFPDLHSELNLSSLELGDSALYFCASSVQGGETQYFGPGTRLLVL.

The CDR3 reads CASAKNRDRAYEQYF. The CDR3 coding sequence is TGTGCCAGCGCGAAAAACCGGGACAGAGCCTACGAGCAGTACTTC. The genes are TRBV11-1 and TRBJ2-7, with 7 bases matching TRBD1. The CDR3 has 15 residues. V gave up 8 bases and J gave up 2 bases; unmatched junction bases: 12. Germline V gene data show CDR1 as SGHAT and CDR2 as FQDESV (reference sequence).

This clone came up once. This sequence joins TRBV2 and TRBJ2-5, with D hard to call. V lost 3 bases and J 10 bases, leaving 15 bases between the germline ends. The CDR3 is 13 residues long. Germline V gives CDR1 SNHLY, CDR2 FYNNEI. CDR3 in DNA: TGTGCCAGCAGTGATAGAGAGCCTTCGGGCCAGTACTTC. This encodes CASSDREPSGQYF.

The genes are TRBV14 and TRBJ1-1; D uncertain. The CDR3 length is 14 residues. Germline values: CDR1 SGHDN, CDR2 FVKESK. The V and J ends lost 0 bases and 2 bases respectively, with 7 bases between them. CDR3 DNA: TGTGCCAGCAGCCAAGATAGCCGAAACACTGAAGCTTTCTTT. Protein sequence: CASSQDSRNTEAFF.

The chain joins TRBV27 to TRBJ1-5, with TRBD1 as a possible D gene (5 bases). The CDR3 runs 14 residues. In germline, CDR1 is MNHEY, CDR2 SMNVEV (reference sequence). V was trimmed by 6 bases and J by 3 bases, leaving 12 bases between them. Here the CDR3 reads CASRGLFPNQPQHF. The CDR3 nucleotides are TGTGCCAGCAGGGGACTATTTCCCAATCAGCCCCAGCATTTT.

This clone showed up just once. The chain links TRBV19 to TRBJ2-1; the match to TRBD2 covers 8 bases. The ends lost 5 bases at V and 9 bases at J; junction bases unmatched: 9. Germline-derived CDR1 and CDR2 are LNHDA and SQIVND (reference sequence). The CDR3 length is 14 residues. CDR3 sequence reads: CASSEAGEWSEQFF. CDR3 DNA: TGTGCCAGTAGTGAAGCGGGAGAATGGAGTGAGCAGTTCTTC.

About this clone: Other DNA sequences in the same sample also yield this CDR3. The rearrangement uses TRBV27 and TRBJ1-3, with 10 nucleotides matching TRBD1. The trim removed 5 bases at V and 4 bases at J, leaving 2 bases unmatched. Germline V gene lookup returns CDR1 MNHEY and CDR2 SMNVEV (reference sequence). This CDR3 comprises 14 residues. Here the CDR3 reads CASSRQGAGNTIYF. CDR3 bases: TGTGCCAGCAGTCGACAGGGGGCGGGAAACACCATATATTTT.

Worth noting for this clone: This may be a read error, as it is one base from a much larger clone. Other DNA sequences in the same sample also yield this CDR3. This sequence joins TRBV19 and TRBJ1-5; no clear D gene. The CDR3 consists of 14 residues. With 3 bases removed from V and 1 base from J, the gap between germline ends came to 7 bases. Germline V CDR1 and CDR2: LNHDA, SQIVND (reference sequence). The CDR3 sequence is CASSIRDSNQPQHF. For the CDR3, the DNA is TGTGCCAGTAGTATTCGAGACAGCAATCAGCCCCAGCATTTT. The full variable domain, with the rest looked up from reference TRBV19 and TRBJ1-5, is DGGITQSPKYLFRKEGQNVTLSCEQNLNHDAMYWYRQDPGQGLRLIYYSQIVNDFQKGDIAEGYSVSREKKESFPLTVTSAQKNPTAFYLCASSIRDSNQPQHFGDGTRLSIL.

The gene calls are TRBV29-1 and TRBJ2-1, with TRBD2 matching 8 bases. This CDR3 is built from 14 residues. CDR1 is SQVTM, CDR2 ANQGSEA, per germline. V shed 8 bases, J shed 2 bases, and the junction held 8 bases outside the gene matches. The CDR3 here is CSSIGGVTYNEQFF. CDR3 coding DNA: TGCAGCTCCATCGGGGGGGTAACCTACAATGAGCAGTTCTTC.

This chain connects TRBV6-5 to TRBJ1-4; the match to TRBD1 covers 7 bases. This CDR3 comprises 15 residues. Germline assignment: CDR1 MNHEY and CDR2 SVGAGI. J gave up 3 bases and V 0 bases, and 1 base lay outside the gene matches. CDR3 DNA sequence: TGTGCCAGCAGTTACTCCAGGGGGTCTAATGAAAAACTGTTTTTT. It translates to CASSYSRGSNEKLFF.

The chain is built from TRBV5-1 and TRBJ1-2; D is unclear. The germline V gene encodes CDR1 SGHRS and CDR2 YFSETQ. The CDR3 length is 13 residues. Trimming cost V 4 bases and J 6 bases, with 13 bases left between them. CDR3 sequence reads: CASSTPSVDGYTF. CDR3 sequence (DNA): TGCGCCAGCAGCACACCATCAGTAGATGGCTACACCTTC.

The rearrangement joins TRBV27 to TRBJ1-2, with D hard to call. The germline gives CDR1 MNHEY, CDR2 SMNVEV (reference sequence). This CDR3 region has 14 residues. The V gene lost 8 bases and the J gene lost 6 bases, with 19 bases spanning the gap. The CDR3 spells CASSSPTAYNGYTF. The DNA of the CDR3 is TGTGCCAGCTCCTCCCCCACAGCCTATAATGGCTACACCTTC.

On this clone itself: Other nucleotide sequences in the sample specify the same CDR3. This rearrangement joins TRBV15 to TRBJ2-3; D remains unclear. Per the germline V gene, CDR1 is LNHNV and CDR2 is YYDKDF (reference sequence). This CDR3 has 14 residues. Between the trimmed V and J ends, which lost 1 base and 4 bases, there was a span of 9 bases. This chain's CDR3 is CATSRVGVADTQYF. The CDR3, as DNA: TGTGCCACCAGCAGAGTTGGGGTTGCAGATACGCAGTATTTT.